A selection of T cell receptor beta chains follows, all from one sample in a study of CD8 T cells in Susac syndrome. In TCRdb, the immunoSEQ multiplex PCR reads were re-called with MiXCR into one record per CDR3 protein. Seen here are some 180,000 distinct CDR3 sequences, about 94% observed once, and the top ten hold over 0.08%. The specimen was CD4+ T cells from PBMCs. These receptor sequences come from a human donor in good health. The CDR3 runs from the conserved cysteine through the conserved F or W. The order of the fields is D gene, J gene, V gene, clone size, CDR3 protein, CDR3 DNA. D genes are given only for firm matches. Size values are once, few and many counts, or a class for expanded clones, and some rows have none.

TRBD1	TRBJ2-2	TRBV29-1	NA	CSALDRGNTGELFF	TGCAGCGCCTTGGACAGGGGTAACACCGGGGAGCTGTTTTTT
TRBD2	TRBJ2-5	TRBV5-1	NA	CASSPRSGTSSPGTQYF	TGCGCCAGCAGCCCAAGATCCGGGACTAGCAGTCCAGGGACCCAGTACTTC
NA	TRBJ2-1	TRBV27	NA	CARNLAIPPEQFF	TGTGCCAGGAACCTAGCGATTCCTCCGGAGCAGTTCTTC
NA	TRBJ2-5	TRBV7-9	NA	CAGARETQYF	TGCGCAGGAGCGCGAGAGACCCAGTACTTC
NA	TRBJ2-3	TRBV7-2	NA	CASSLIGRASTDTQYF	TGTGCCAGCAGCTTAATTGGGAGAGCTAGCACAGATACGCAGTATTTT
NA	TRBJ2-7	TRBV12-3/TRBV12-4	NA	CASSLLGGTYEQYF	TGTGCCAGCAGTTTACTAGGCGGGACCTACGAGCAGTACTTC
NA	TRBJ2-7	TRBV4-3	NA	CASSPYRDNTYEQYF	TGCGCCAGCAGCCCCTACCGGGACAATACCTACGAGCAGTACTTC
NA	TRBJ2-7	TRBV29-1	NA	CSVRNPVENYEQYF	TGCAGCGTCCGGAACCCCGTAGAGAACTACGAGCAGTACTTC
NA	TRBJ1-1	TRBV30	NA	CAWGQPNTEAFF	TGTGCCTGGGGACAGCCGAACACTGAAGCTTTCTTT
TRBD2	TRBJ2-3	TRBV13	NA	CATGLAGTDTQYF	TGTGCCACCGGACTAGCGGGAACAGATACGCAGTATTTT
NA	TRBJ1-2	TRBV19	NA	CASSETGTGGGYGYTF	TGTGCCAGTAGCGAAACCGGTACTGGCGGTGGCTATGGCTACACCTTC
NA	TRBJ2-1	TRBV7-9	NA	CASVVSGYDEQFF	TGTGCCAGCGTCGTGTCGGGGTACGATGAGCAGTTCTTC
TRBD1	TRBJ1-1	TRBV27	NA	CASSFRQGAANTEAFF	TGTGCCAGCAGTTTCAGACAGGGGGCGGCGAACACTGAAGCTTTCTTT
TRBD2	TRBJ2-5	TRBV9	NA	CASSVLLAGQETQYF	TGTGCCAGCAGCGTCCTGCTAGCGGGGCAAGAGACCCAGTACTTC
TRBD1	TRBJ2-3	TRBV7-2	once	CASSFGRGPDTQYF	TGTGCCAGCAGCTTCGGCAGGGGGCCAGATACGCAGTATTTT
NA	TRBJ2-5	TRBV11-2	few	CASGAGETQYF	TGTGCCAGTGGGGCCGGGGAGACCCAGTACTTC
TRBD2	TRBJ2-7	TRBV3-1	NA	CASSPSGRRDEQYF	TGTGCCAGCAGCCCTAGCGGGAGAAGGGACGAGCAGTACTTC
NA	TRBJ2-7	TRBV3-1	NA	CASSPGRGLSYEQYF	TGTGCCAGCAGCCCTGGACGAGGATTATCCTACGAGCAGTACTTC
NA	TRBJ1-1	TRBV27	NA	CASSPNGDTEAFF	TGTGCCAGCAGCCCCAACGGGGACACTGAAGCTTTCTTT
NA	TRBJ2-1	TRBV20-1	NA	CSAMSGFSYNEQFF	TGCAGTGCCATGTCCGGATTCTCCTACAATGAGCAGTTCTTC
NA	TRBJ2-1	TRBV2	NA	CASSDRNRNNEQFF	TGTGCCAGCAGTGATAGGAATCGGAACAATGAGCAGTTCTTC
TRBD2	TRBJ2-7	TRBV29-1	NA	CSVRYLSLAGGSYEQYF	TGCAGCGTTCGATACCTTTCCCTAGCGGGAGGTTCCTACGAGCAGTACTTC
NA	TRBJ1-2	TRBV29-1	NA	CSVFQEPGAGGYTF	TGCAGCGTTTTCCAGGAACCAGGGGCCGGTGGCTACACCTTC
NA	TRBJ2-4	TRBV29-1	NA	CSVEGVQNKNIQYF	TGCAGCGTTGAAGGGGTCCAGAACAAAAACATTCAGTACTTC
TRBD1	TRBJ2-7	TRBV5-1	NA	CASSPPGDRAYEQYF	TGCGCCAGCAGCCCCCCGGGGGACAGGGCTTACGAGCAGTACTTC
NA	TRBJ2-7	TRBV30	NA	CAWKTGSYEQYF	TGTGCCTGGAAGACGGGATCCTACGAGCAGTACTTC
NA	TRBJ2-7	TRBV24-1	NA	CAGDYEQYF	TGTGCCGGGGACTACGAGCAGTACTTC
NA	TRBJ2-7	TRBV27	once	CASSLSHRSSYEQYF	TGTGCCAGCAGTTTATCCCACAGGAGTTCCTACGAGCAGTACTTC
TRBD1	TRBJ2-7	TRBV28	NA	CASSLWGQVYEQYF	TGTGCCAGCAGTTTATGGGGACAGGTATACGAGCAGTACTTC
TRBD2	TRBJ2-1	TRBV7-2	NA	CASSRLAEQFF	TGTGCCAGCAGCCGACTAGCTGAGCAGTTCTTC
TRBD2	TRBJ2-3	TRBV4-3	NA	CASSPGLAGVRRPDTQYF	TGCGCCAGCAGCCCAGGACTAGCGGGAGTTCGTCGACCAGATACGCAGTATTTT
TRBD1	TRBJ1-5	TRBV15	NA	CATSTGTGGPQPQHF	TGTGCCACCAGCACTGGGACAGGGGGCCCTCAGCCCCAGCATTTT
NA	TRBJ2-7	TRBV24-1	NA	CATSDSGSSYEQYF	TGTGCCACCAGTGATTCCGGGAGCTCCTACGAGCAGTACTTC
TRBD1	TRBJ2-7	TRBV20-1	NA	CSASLAPGQGGHYEQYF	TGCAGTGCTAGCCTCGCCCCTGGACAGGGGGGTCACTACGAGCAGTACTTC
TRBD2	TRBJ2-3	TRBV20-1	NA	CSATRGRDYTDTQYF	TGCAGTGCCACGCGGGGTAGGGACTACACAGATACGCAGTATTTT
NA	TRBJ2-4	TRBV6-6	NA	CASSYSGAAKNIQYF	TGTGCCAGCAGTTACTCCGGGGCAGCCAAAAACATTCAGTACTTC
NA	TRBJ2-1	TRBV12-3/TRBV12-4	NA	CASSPGLAHNEQFF	TGTGCCAGCAGCCCGGGACTGGCGCACAATGAGCAGTTCTTC
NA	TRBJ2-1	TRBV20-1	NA	CSASPDSEQFF	TGCAGTGCTAGCCCGGACAGCGAGCAGTTCTTC
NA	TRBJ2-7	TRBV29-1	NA	CSVGRGPYEQYF	TGCAGCGTTGGTCGGGGGCCCTACGAGCAGTACTTC
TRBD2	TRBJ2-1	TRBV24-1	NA	CATSDTTSGRAGNNEQFF	TGTGCCACCAGTGATACGACTAGCGGGAGGGCCGGGAACAATGAGCAGTTCTTC
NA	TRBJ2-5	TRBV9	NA	CASSVAGEGKETQYF	TGTGCCAGCAGCGTAGCGGGAGAGGGGAAGGAGACCCAGTACTTC